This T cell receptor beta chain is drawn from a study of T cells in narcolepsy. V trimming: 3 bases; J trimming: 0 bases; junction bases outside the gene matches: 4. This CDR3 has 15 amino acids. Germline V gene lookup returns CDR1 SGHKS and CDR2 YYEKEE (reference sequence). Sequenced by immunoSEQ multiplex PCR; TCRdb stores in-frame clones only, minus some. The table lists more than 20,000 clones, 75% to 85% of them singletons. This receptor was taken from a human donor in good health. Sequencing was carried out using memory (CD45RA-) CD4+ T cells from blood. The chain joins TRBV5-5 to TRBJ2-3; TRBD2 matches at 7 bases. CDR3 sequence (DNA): TGTGCCAGCAGCTCGTTAGCGGGTAGCACAGATACGCAGTATTTT. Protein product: CASSSLAGSTDTQYF.